This TCR beta chain was found in a study of PD-1 blockade in classical Hodgkin lymphoma (dated by TCRdb to the early 2020s). Background on the whole study: Nivolumab dosing was 3 mg/kg intravenously every 2 weeks, continuing until either disease progression or unacceptable toxicity. The study used TCR beta sequencing and CyTOF to define a peripheral blood immune signature of response to PD-1 blockade in classical Hodgkin lymphoma.

V is reduced by 6 bases and J by 8 bases, leaving a spacing of 11 bases between them. CDR3 length: 11 amino acids, cysteine to phenylalanine. Only CDR3 DNA remains: 33 bases, in frame from the first base. Looking up the germline V gene yields CDR1 SGDLS and CDR2 YYNGEE. The time point label on this specimen signifies: cycle 1 day 1 (C1D1), immediately before nivolumab initiation. All trial patients had relapsed after autologous stem cell transplantation, with cohorts A, B and C differing in prior brentuximab vedotin exposure. The trial cohort included 45 to 65 patients with relapsed/refractory classical Hodgkin lymphoma, and each patient had a best overall response of complete response, partial response or progressive disease. Single-agent nivolumab was administered to trial patients in the multi-cohort phase II CheckMate 205 trial. An independent review committee assessed best overall response by applying the 2007 International Working Group response criteria. Trial PBMCs were collected just before the start of nivolumab (C1D1) and during therapy at cycle 2 day 1 and cycle 4 day 1. After peripheral blood was drawn into 8 mL Vacutainer Cell Preparation Tubes, PBMCs were isolated by centrifugation and then cryopreserved.

Overall study results and their limits: Newly diagnosed patients were reported to have lower baseline TCR diversity than healthy donors, and relapsed/refractory patients were reported to have lower baseline TCR diversity still. Trial patients with a complete response had baseline diversity similar to that of newly diagnosed patients, while partial responders and progressors had significantly lower diversity. A significant rise by C4D1 was seen in CD4+ but not CD8+ TCR diversity (p=0.0027 vs p=0.16), with the rise being most apparent in complete responders (p=0.02). Only a single clinical trial cohort was studied, and what caused the repertoire differences, possibly disease activity or prior therapy, remained undefined. Diversity was lower in patients who began nivolumab less than 1 year after ASCT, so these patients were left out of later analyses to avoid confounding by immune reconstitution.

About this clone itself: Its binding antigen is unknown. Base-call qualities are not available, and no considerably larger clone is one nucleotide away.

The Qiagen DNeasy kit was used to extract genomic DNA from unsorted PBMCs and from the negatively selected CD4+ and CD8+ fractions. Amplification of TCR beta CDR3 regions was done by immunoSEQ multiplex PCR with primers that anneal to V and J segments. A synthetic immune receptor repertoire was used to minimize amplification bias, and remaining bias was computationally removed after sequencing. The original pipeline was this. Repertoire diversity was quantified as the Shannon entropy index using custom Python scripts. The unsorted, CD4+ and CD8+ repertoires were each analyzed separately, with the exception of combined analyses, where CD4+ and CD8+ sequences were merged in silico. A clone counted as expanded when the clone's frequency after treatment rose at least 2-fold relative to C1D1, and clones undetected at baseline were given a pseudocount of 0.5. Singleton clones were defined as clones with 0 or 1 copy at C1D1, and non-singleton clones were defined as clones with 2 or more copies. Clones expanded in unsorted samples were annotated as CD4+, CD8+ or unknown by matching protein sequences in sorted samples from the same patient. Wilcoxon tests on paired samples were used to test changes in diversity from C1D1 to C4D1. TCRdb's version of the immuneACCESS table is confined to in-frame rearrangements and falls short of the full clone set. An unresolved V gene accounts for under half of the shortfall where checked; the remainder is of unknown origin. The V and J calls and clone size were taken over from that table, and D and trimming were inferred from the DNA. The sample table shows 60,000 to 65,000 clones, and around 89% are seen once. Around an eighth of the sample comes from the top ten.

In this chain, TRBV9 is recombined with TRBJ1-2; perhaps TRBD1 is the D gene, with 5 bases matching. The receptor comes from a human donor with classical Hodgkin lymphoma. Sequencing was performed on peripheral blood mononuclear cells (PBMCs), taken at baseline. The CDR3 protein: CASTRDGGYTF. The DNA sequence follows: TGTGCCAGCACCAGGGATGGGGGCTACACCTTC.